This T cell receptor (beta chain) originates from a study of blood T cell repertoires in COVID-19. Background on the study: The United States, Italy and Spain supplied acute and convalescent COVID-19 samples.

Everyone who took part was about 18 to 89 years old, and they came from fewer than 25 US areas. Measured with immunoSEQ multiplex PCR; TCRdb has only the in-frame clones, and not every one. The sample consists of approximately 170,000 clones, 80% of them appearing once. The CDR3 consists of 14 residues. V lost 3 bases and J lost 6, with 9 bases in between. Germline assignment: CDR1 SGHVS and CDR2 FNYEAQ. The origin of this receptor is a man aged 40-49 years who had recovered from COVID-19. V gene TRBV7-6 combines with J gene TRBJ1-6, with D maybe TRBD1 (5 bases). Sequenced sample: PBMCs or T cells enriched from blood (not recorded which). The CDR3 nucleotides read TGTGCCAGCAGCTTGGAGCAGGGTAATTCACCCCTCCACTTT. Its protein is CASSLEQGNSPLHF.